Here is one T cell receptor (beta chain) with its context. The sample is drawn from a study of blood T cell repertoires in COVID-19. Trimming removed 3 bases from V and 3 bases from J, with 9 bases in between. This CDR3 contains 14 residues. The germline V gene encodes CDR1 MNHEY and CDR2 SMNVEV (reference sequence). Per the study methods: Scientists estimated how many nucleated cells there were by amplifying reference gene primers. The table came from immunoSEQ multiplex PCR; TCRdb's copy has only in-frame clones and leaves some out. The V and J calls and clone size are taken from that table; D and trimming were inferred from the DNA. The sample has 100,000 to 120,000 clones, less than 85% seen once.

The sequenced sample was peripheral blood. This clonotype originated in a woman older than 75 with acute or convalescent COVID-19. This chain joins TRBV27 and TRBJ1-5; D is possibly TRBD1 (6 bases). In DNA form, the CDR3 reads TGTGCCAGCAGTTTCCAGGGGCCCAATCAGCCCCAGCATTTT. This codes for CASSFQGPNQPQHF.